By share, the clone carrying this T cell receptor (beta chain) counts as medium-sized (0.01 to 0.1%). A much larger clonotype is one base distant, so this may be a read error. This specimen comes from a study of tumor-infiltrating lymphocytes in oesophageal squamous cell carcinoma. The CDR3 runs to 16 residues. CDR1 is SGHTA and CDR2 is FQGTGA in the germline V gene. The trim removed 2 bases at V and 7 bases at J, leaving 13 bases unmatched. A single record per CDR3 protein comes from TCRdb applying MiXCR to the PCR reads. The table records more than 10,000 distinct CDR3 sequences, approximately 47% of them present only once.

V gene TRBV7-3 combines with J gene TRBJ2-7; 8 positions match TRBD2. Source material: normal esophageal tissue next to the tumor. The origin of this receptor is a male donor with esophageal squamous cell carcinoma. The CDR3 region is CASSLLPGLGRDEQYF. The CDR3 DNA sequence: TGTGCCAGCAGCTTATTACCGGGACTAGGGAGGGATGAGCAGTACTTC.